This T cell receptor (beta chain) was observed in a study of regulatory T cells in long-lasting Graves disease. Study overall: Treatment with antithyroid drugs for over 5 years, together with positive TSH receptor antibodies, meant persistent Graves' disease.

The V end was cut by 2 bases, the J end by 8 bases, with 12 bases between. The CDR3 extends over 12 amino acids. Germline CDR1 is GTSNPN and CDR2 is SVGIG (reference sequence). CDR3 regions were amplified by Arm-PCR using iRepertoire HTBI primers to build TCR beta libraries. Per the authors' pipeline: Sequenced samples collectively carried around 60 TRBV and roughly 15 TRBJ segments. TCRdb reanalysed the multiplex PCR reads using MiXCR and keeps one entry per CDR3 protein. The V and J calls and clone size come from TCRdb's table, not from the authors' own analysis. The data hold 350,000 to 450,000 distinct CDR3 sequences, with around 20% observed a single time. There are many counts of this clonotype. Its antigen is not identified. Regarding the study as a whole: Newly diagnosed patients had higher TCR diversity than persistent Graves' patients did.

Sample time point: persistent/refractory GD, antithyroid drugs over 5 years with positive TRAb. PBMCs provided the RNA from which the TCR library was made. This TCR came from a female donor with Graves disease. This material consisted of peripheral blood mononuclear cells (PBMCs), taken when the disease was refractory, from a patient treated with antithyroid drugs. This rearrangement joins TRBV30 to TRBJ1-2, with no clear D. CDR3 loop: CAWSPPMGGYTF. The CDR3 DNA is TGTGCCTGGAGTCCTCCCATGGGGGGCTACACCTTC.